This TCR beta chain was found in a study of cytomegalovirus exposure and HLA in healthy donors (dated by TCRdb to 2016 to 2017). Looking at the study overall: According to an earlier analysis of 550 to 700 of the donors, about 180 million T cells yielded roughly 110 million unique TCR beta sequences and 276 Gb of sequence data. Roughly 300 gigabases of sequencing data and 75 million to 85 million unique TCR sequences made up an early release that covered about 640 HLA-typed donors. Of the 300 to 500 genotyped donors, less than 85% were placed in the genetic ancestry cluster associated with self-reported Caucasian donors. The aim of the study was to test whether cataloging public T cell receptors could identify signatures of past pathogen exposure. The T cell repertoires of about 700 subjects were profiled by immunosequencing and related to cytomegalovirus serostatus. In addition to the first cohort of hundreds of subjects, a separate validation cohort of 120 different subjects was used. To predict cytomegalovirus infection status, the study combined high-throughput TCR immunosequencing, statistical association of individual TCRs with disease status, and machine learning. In a later analysis, previously published TCR beta repertoires from several hundred donors were re-analyzed and high-resolution HLA genotyping was added so that TCR occurrence patterns could be studied. In the later analysis, no new phenotypic data were used to find candidate immune exposures; instead, reliance was placed on TCR beta sequences and their occurrence across donors. An earlier analysis of nearly 600 of the donors applied high-throughput TCR beta sequencing to assess whether each TCR beta V gene segment acted as functional or pseudogenic. Donor age, sex, ethnicity and CMV serostatus were compiled alongside the repertoire data. A later genetic analysis used genome-wide SNP genotypes for about 55% of the 666 donors, treating that subset as a discovery cohort. All discovery cohort repertoires had been generated using a single sequencing platform. Both class I and class II loci were covered by HLA typing, at four-digit resolution. The number of typed donors differed by locus: about 629-630 for A, B, C, DRB1 and DQB1; approximately 520 for DQA1; around 580 for DPA1; and roughly 490 for DPB1. Because of strong linkage in the cohort, roughly five DR-DQ haplotypes were treated as single units for association and clustering. Across 398 genotyped donors of the cohort, an average of about 250,000 unique TCR beta nucleotide sequences per donor were sequenced, and approximately 17% of those sequences were non-productive.

The cohort was made up of around 720 healthy bone marrow donors. At the time of sampling, every cohort member was nominally healthy, though immune exposures that went unrecorded were likely present. The donor was CMV seronegative and was included in the group of several hundred seronegative cohort members. Every donor gave a peripheral blood sample, and the peripheral blood mononuclear cells from that sample were used for TCR beta sequencing. Genomic DNA extraction from the blood cell samples was performed with the Qiagen DNeasy Blood Extraction Kit. The CDR3 numbers 15 residues from cysteine through phenylalanine. Of all the DNA, just the CDR3 is kept, 45 bases in frame from base 1. V has 7 bases trimmed and J has 6 bases trimmed; junction bases matching no gene number 11. CDR1 and CDR2, per the germline V gene, are SNHLY and FYNNEI. General conclusions and limits of the study: It was suggested by the authors that the approach could potentially be generalized to other disease states and immunological phenotypes. A further reported finding was that TCR beta sequences accurately predicted the HLA-A and HLA-B alleles for most subjects in the first cohort. Because HLA typing was unavailable for some donors at each locus, only the typed subset was used in association tests. While some public TCRs were present in many individuals, most TCR sequences turned up only very rarely across donors. A cluster of highly shared sequence variants was judged likely to be a technical artifact of the sequencing pipeline. For the cohort, immune exposure information was limited to CMV serostatus. The classifier was reported to diagnose cytomegalovirus status with high specificity and sensitivity in both the original cohort and the validation cohort. Strong co-occurrence of HLA alleles, especially DR and DQ, made assigning TCR associations to individual alleles difficult. In a later analysis, several top co-occurrence clusters were reported to appear linked to parvovirus B19, influenza, CMV and Epstein-Barr virus. Compared with equally common non-associated chains, HLA-associated TCR beta chains in a later analysis were more clonally expanded and had lower generation probabilities. Compared with the approximately 670-donor mean, donors in an Asian-associated ancestry cluster had fewer N-insertions in productive TCRs, according to a later genetic analysis. A later analysis associated 17,000 or so TCR beta sequences with specific HLA alleles at a false discovery rate of 0.05. A few of the identified cytomegalovirus-associated TCR beta chains were confirmed in vitro to be specific for cytomegalovirus antigens. An association between a missense DCLRE1C variant and V-gene and J-gene trimming of TCR beta chains was found in a later genetic analysis and replicated in an independent cohort. Presence/absence analyses assumed roughly uniform sequencing depth across donors, an assumption that may not hold. The cohort was sequenced for TCR beta chains only, and without alpha or paired-chain data the features that could be detected were limited. Because counts were too low, around 18 rarely observed V segments, including chromosome 9 orphons, were left out of the earlier analysis of 587 of the donors. According to a later analysis, most CMV-associated TCR beta chains appeared to be HLA-restricted, and the HLA associations seemed to be driven largely by CMV exposure. A later analysis found that TCR association rates varied across HLA loci, with DRB1 alleles showing the most associated TCRs and HLA-C alleles the fewest. In an earlier analysis of approximately 590 of the donors, most TCR beta V segments appeared in productive rearrangements about 87% or about 30% of the time, broadly matching IMGT annotations. Correlated functional status among segregating V segments might be attributable to linkage disequilibrium, but an unknown experimental factor could not be ruled out. A total of 164 TCR beta chains were listed by the study as associated with cytomegalovirus. Some IMGT-functional V segments, including TRBV6-2 and TRBV6-3, could not be told apart with the 87-base-pair reads, so those segments were excluded.

Library prep was done by the immunoSEQ multiplex PCR assay. A mixture of 60 forward primers for TCR Vbeta segments and 13 reverse primers for TCR Jbeta segments was used in the multiplex PCR. The CDR3 region of rearranged TCR beta genes was amplified from genomic DNA by a multiplex PCR assay. The amplified TCR beta libraries were sequenced on the Illumina HiSeq System as 87-base-pair reads. The study's processing was this. A later analysis tallied around 80 million unique TCR beta chains across the 700 or so repertoires, and some 10 million of those chains were shared by two or more donors. To remove PCR and sequencing errors, raw reads were error-corrected and collapsed into unique sequences using a nearest-neighbor algorithm that merged closely related sequences. CDR3 sequences were aligned to IMGT reference sequences to assign V, D and J gene segments. For a sequence to be retained, at least a six-nucleotide match to both a V gene segment and a J gene segment was required. Rearrangements were classified as productive when the CDR3 lacked stop codons and remained in frame with V and J, and all other rearrangements were classified as non-productive. Following IMGT convention, CDR3 was defined as the stretch from the second conserved V-encoded cysteine up to the conserved J-encoded phenylalanine. The earlier analysis of fewer than 700 of the donors excluded sequences that lacked an unambiguous match to a single V gene segment. In an earlier analysis of approximately 590 of the donors, V segments were called functional above 56.7% productive rearrangements and were called segregating when the between-donor standard deviation exceeded 5%. A statistical classification framework was built to diagnose cytomegalovirus status from the catalog of TCR beta chain sequences. A later analysis assigned V and J genes by comparing TCR nucleotide sequences with IMGT/GENE-DB human TR gene sequences. In a later analysis, CDR3 sequences and most-parsimonious VDJ recombination scenarios were assigned using the TCRdist pipeline. In a later analysis, each TCR beta chain was defined by its CDR3 amino acid sequence together with its V-gene family, and reads without a unique V-gene family were excluded. To address suspected cross-contamination and a sequencing artifact, a later analysis removed 450 to 700 highly shared, low-generation-probability nucleotide sequences. For each public chain, a later analysis derived a clonal expansion index from normalized ranks of inferred template counts within each repertoire. In a later analysis, generation probabilities were computed with a VDJ recombination model fitted to out-of-frame rearrangements, and the resulting probabilities were checked against IGoR. Hypergeometric tests were used in a later analysis to score TCR-TCR, TCR-HLA and TCR-CMV co-occurrence, with a repertoire-size bias correction applied to the TCR pairs. False discovery rates were estimated in a later analysis by permuting HLA or CMV assignments 20 times. In a later analysis, co-occurring TCRs were grouped using DBSCAN, and TCRdist sequence similarity was added for clustering within HLA-allele-positive subsets. Repertoires with fewer than 30,000 or more than 120,000 public chains, plus five repertoires with anomalous nucleotide sharing, were excluded from co-occurrence clustering. TCRdb took this table from immuneACCESS and kept in-frame rearrangements with V and J called. Such tables lack part of the clones; where checked against another copy, unresolved V genes explain under half of the gap, and the rest is unexplained. D and trimming were read from the DNA, whereas the V and J calls and clone size are those reported in that table. Recorded for this sample are more than 150,000 clones; roughly 87% of them occurred a single time. The ten largest clones add up to about 1.6% of the sample.

This clone has just a few counts. There is no known antigen for this receptor. No much larger clone is present one base from it, and per-base qualities are unavailable. The source is a man aged 50-60 years in good health and CMV-seronegative. The sequence is built from TRBV2 and TRBJ2-5; 10 bases in between match TRBD2. Sequenced: PBMCs. The CDR3 protein is CASKGSGGLGKTQYF. The DNA sequence follows: TGTGCCAGCAAGGGTAGCGGGGGGTTAGGGAAGACCCAGTACTTC.